These 3 T cell receptor beta chains share one sample of origin, sequenced in a study of blood T cells in healthy people across ages. Sample-barcoded 5' priming and a J-beta primer mix drove a second PCR of about 6 to 12 cycles. TCRdb itself ran the 5' RACE reads through MiXCR, one entry per CDR3 protein. The sample includes roughly 1.4 million distinct CDR3 sequences, 45% to 70% of them seen just once. Sequencing was performed on blood. Every receptor here comes from a man younger than 35 in good health.

This chain connects TRBV27 to TRBJ2-7; D gene ambiguous. Deletions cut 0 bases from V and 6 bases from J, with 15 bases between. Germline V gene data show CDR1 as MNHEY and CDR2 as SMNVEV (reference sequence). The CDR3 spans 15 residues. The CDR3 loop is CASSLSGYGGLEQYF. The DNA of the CDR3 is TGTGCCAGCAGTTTATCCGGTTACGGTGGCCTCGAGCAGTACTTC.

The rearrangement uses TRBV7-6 and TRBJ2-4, with a weak D call TRBD1 (6 bases). Germline V gene sequence: CDR1 SGHVS, CDR2 FNYEAQ. V was pared by 2 bases and J by 9 bases, with 17 bases between. There are 15 residues in the CDR3. The CDR3 spells CASSLNPQGIGIQYF. CDR3 coding DNA: TGTGCCAGCAGCTTAAACCCCCAGGGGATAGGCATTCAGTACTTC.

This clonotype came up once. The chain uses TRBV4-1 and TRBJ1-4, with no clear D. Germline lookup yields CDR1 MGHRA and CDR2 YSYEKL. Trimming took 1 base from V and 5 from J, leaving 8 bases between them. This CDR3 has 14 amino acids. CDR3 in DNA: TGCGCCAGCAGCCAAGCAAGCGGAAATGAAAAACTGTTTTTT. Translating it yields CASSQASGNEKLFF.